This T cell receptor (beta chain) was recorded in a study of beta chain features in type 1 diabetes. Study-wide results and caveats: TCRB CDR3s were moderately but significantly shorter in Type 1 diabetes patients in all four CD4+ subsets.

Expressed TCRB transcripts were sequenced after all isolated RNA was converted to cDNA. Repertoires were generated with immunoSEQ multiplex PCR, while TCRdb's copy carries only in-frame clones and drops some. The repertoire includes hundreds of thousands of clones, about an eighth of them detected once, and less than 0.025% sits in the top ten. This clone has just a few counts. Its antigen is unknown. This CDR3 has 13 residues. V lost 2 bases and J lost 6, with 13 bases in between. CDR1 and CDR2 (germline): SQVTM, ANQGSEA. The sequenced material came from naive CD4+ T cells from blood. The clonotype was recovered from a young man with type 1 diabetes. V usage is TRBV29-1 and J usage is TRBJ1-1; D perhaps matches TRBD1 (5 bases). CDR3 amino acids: CSVEKRQKPEAFF. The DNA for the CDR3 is TGCAGCGTTGAAAAGAGACAGAAACCTGAAGCTTTCTTT.